This T cell receptor (beta chain) derives from a study of graft-versus-host responses after intestinal transplantation. Regarding the study as a whole: Patients with graft-donor T cell macrochimerism had high graft-versus-host to host-versus-graft clonal ratios in allografts.

Regarding this clone: Its matching antigen is unknown.

The germline gives CDR1 MDHEN, CDR2 SYDVKM. Deletions cut 4 bases from V and 0 bases from J, with 1 base between. This CDR3 region has 12 residues. Sequencing was performed with immunoSEQ multiplex PCR; in TCRdb, only in-frame clones are kept and a portion is missing. The sample contains about 90,000 clones, over 85% of which appear only once. The source material was unstimulated CD4+ T cells sorted from spleen or lymph node cells, sampled before intestinal transplant. The rearrangement joins TRBV28 to TRBJ1-3; D is unresolved. The sequence was collected from a human donor who received an intestinal transplant. The CDR3 sequence: CASSYSGNTIYF. CDR3 in DNA: TGTGCCAGCAGTTACTCTGGAAACACCATATATTTT. The entire variable domain, with the rest obtained from reference TRBV28 and TRBJ1-3, is as follows: DVKVTQSSRYLVKRTGEKVFLECVQDMDHENMFWYRQDPGLGLRLIYFSYDVKMKEKGDIPEGYSVSREKKERFSLILESASTNQTSMYLCASSYSGNTIYFGEGSWLTVV.